One T cell receptor (beta chain) is described in this entry. CDR3 size: 15 residues. Germline CDR1 reads SGHRS; CDR2 reads YFSETQ. V dropped 1 base and J dropped 6 bases, with 14 bases sitting between them. The sample is drawn from a study of blood T cell repertoires in COVID-19. Study context: Sites across the United States, Italy and Spain contributed samples from acute and convalescent COVID-19. PBMCs, B-cell-depleted T cells, or T cells were the source of the cDNA or gDNA that made up the material.

This table comes from immunoSEQ multiplex PCR, and its TCRdb copy is limited to in-frame clones, with some not included. Of almost 90,000 clones listed, approximately 89% are singletons. The sequencing sample was made of peripheral blood. This chain connects TRBV5-1 to TRBJ2-1, with a tentative D call TRBD2 (5 bases). This sequence originates from an older man with acute or convalescent COVID-19. In DNA form, the CDR3 reads TGCGCCAGCAGCTTGTCGGCGGGCGCGACCAATGAGCAGTTCTTC. This codes for CASSLSAGATNEQFF.